The sequence of this TCR beta chain was determined in a study of blood T cell repertoires in COVID-19 (dated by TCRdb to the early 2020s). General notes on the study: Collaborator samples came from the United States, Italy and Spain and covered acute and convalescent phases of COVID-19. The prospective study material was composed of cDNA or gDNA derived from T cells, B-cell-depleted T cells, or PBMCs. Deeply sampled blood TCRbeta repertoires from subjects exposed to, actively infected with, or recovered from COVID-19 were included in the dataset. The repertoires were released in a freely available public database meant as a resource for research on the immune response to SARS-CoV-2. The samples were drawn from two sources: the first 160 participants of the ongoing ImmuneRACE study, and 950 to 1,500 subjects contributed by 6 global collaborators. A de-identified subject ID, COVID-19 status, age in years and sex were almost always included in the sample metadata. Where available, HLA class I and class II types were taken from metadata supplied by the sample provider and were not determined by assay-based typing. Study-wide findings and limitations: How much clinical and demographic metadata was included differed by source and by participant, and the metadata was provided uncurated.

TCRbeta CDR3 regions were amplified from genomic DNA by means of the immunoSEQ Assay, a bias-controlled multiplex PCR. Under the source paper's analysis protocol: The number of nucleated cells in each sample was estimated from the amplification of reference gene primers within the assay. To quantify the absolute abundance of each unique TCRbeta CDR3 rearrangement, sequence reads were collapsed and filtered. For each sample, productive Simpson clonality was calculated as the square root of Simpson's diversity index over productive rearrangements. This immuneACCESS table, as held by TCRdb, lists in-frame sequences with V and J called but not all clones. Of the missing ones, under half trace to an unresolved V gene in checked studies; the others have no known cause. The D gene and trimming were derived from the DNA, and the V and J assignments and clone size from that table. In this sample the table shows some 190,000 clones, 84% of which occur a single time. The biggest ten clones account for 7.8% of the sample.

One collaborating source in Seattle enrolled patients while the patients were actively infected and followed the patients over time throughout the course of disease. The collaborating institutions used their own protocols to collect whole blood in K2EDTA tubes. For TCRbeta analysis, collaborator samples were shipped as frozen whole blood, as isolated PBMCs, or as DNA extracted from either sample type. Note on this clone: Its recognized antigen is unknown. No clone much larger than this one lies a single base away; base qualities are absent.

Relative to germline, V is 6 bases shorter and J is 0 bases shorter, with 15 bases between their ends. Looking up the germline V gene yields CDR1 SNHLY and CDR2 FYNNEI. The CDR3 runs 16 amino acids, cysteine and phenylalanine included. Only the CDR3 DNA stays, 48 bases, in frame from base 1. The TCR sequence derives from an elderly woman with COVID-19, enrolled during active disease. The chain is encoded by TRBV2 joined to TRBJ1-3; a tentative D match to TRBD1 spans 6 bases. The specimen sequenced was peripheral blood. The nucleotide sequence is TGTGCCAGCAGACTAAGGACAGTCAGCTCTGGAAACACCATATATTTT. Translated, this is CASRLRTVSSGNTIYF.